These T cell receptor beta chains were read from a single sample in a study of blood T cell dynamics during melanoma immunotherapy. Clones were sequenced by immunoSEQ multiplex PCR, and TCRdb holds only the in-frame ones, with some missing. The repertoire includes some 13,000 clones, about 86% of them detected once, and 3.5% to 5.5% sits in the top ten. Material: blood, obtained from a patient treated with checkpoint blockade. The receptors shown here come from a human donor with melanoma. CDR3s include the opening cysteine and the closing phenylalanine or tryptophan. The D gene is left open where the match is weak. Clone size appears in some rows only: once, few, many, or a class for an expanded clone.

D: TRBD1
V: TRBV20-1
J: TRBJ2-4
size: once
DNA: TGCAGTGCTAGGAGGGACAGGCGCGGGTACTTC
CDR3: CSARRDRRGYF

D: NA
V: TRBV28
J: TRBJ2-7
size: NA
DNA: TGTGCCAGCAGTTCCTCCCCCGGGACCGGGTCTGGCGAGCAGTACTTC
CDR3: CASSSSPGTGSGEQYF

D: NA
V: TRBV6-1
J: TRBJ1-5
size: NA
DNA: TGTGTCAGCAGTGAGAATACAGGGTGGAATCAGCCCCAGCATTTT
CDR3: CVSSENTGWNQPQHF

D: TRBD1
V: TRBV5-1
J: TRBJ1-2
size: NA
DNA: TGCGCCAGCAGCCAGGGACAGTCAAACTATGGCTACACCTTC
CDR3: CASSQGQSNYGYTF

D: NA
V: TRBV5-4
J: TRBJ1-2
size: once
DNA: TGTGCCAGCAGCCCGCTAGGGGCGCGGGGCTACACCTTC
CDR3: CASSPLGARGYTF

D: TRBD2
V: TRBV5-6
J: TRBJ2-5
size: NA
DNA: TGTGCCAGCAGCTTAACTAGCGGGGTGCAAGAGACCCAGTACTTC
CDR3: CASSLTSGVQETQYF

D: TRBD2
V: TRBV19
J: TRBJ2-5
size: NA
DNA: TGTGCCAGTGGTAGCGGGAGGGCCCCTAGGGGAGAGACCCAGTACTTC
CDR3: CASGSGRAPRGETQYF

D: TRBD1
V: TRBV9
J: TRBJ2-3
size: once
DNA: TGTGCCAGCAGCGTCAAGGGACAGGGGGCGCTTGATACGCAGTATTTT
CDR3: CASSVKGQGALDTQYF

D: TRBD2
V: TRBV6-5
J: TRBJ2-1
size: NA
DNA: TGTGCCAGCAGCGTAGCGGGAAGGGGTGAGCAGTTCTTC
CDR3: CASSVAGRGEQFF

D: NA
V: TRBV10-2
J: TRBJ2-1
size: NA
DNA: TGCGCCAGCAGTGGCGGACCCTATAATGAGCAGTTCTTC
CDR3: CASSGGPYNEQFF

D: TRBD1
V: TRBV5-1
J: TRBJ2-3
size: NA
DNA: TGCGCCAGCAGCAGACAGGGGGCGGTCACAGATACGCAGTATTTT
CDR3: CASSRQGAVTDTQYF

D: TRBD1
V: TRBV6-1
J: TRBJ1-4
size: NA
DNA: TGTGCCAGCAGTGAAGCACAGGGGGCGAATGAAAAACTGTTTTTT
CDR3: CASSEAQGANEKLFF

D: NA
V: TRBV29-1
J: TRBJ1-2
size: few
DNA: TGCAGCGCCACGAGGGGGACACATGGCTACACCTTC
CDR3: CSATRGTHGYTF

D: TRBD2
V: TRBV11-2
J: TRBJ2-2
size: NA
DNA: TGTGCCAGCAGCTTAGGTGGACTAGCGGGACTGAACACCGGGGAGCTGTTTTTT
CDR3: CASSLGGLAGLNTGELFF

D: NA
V: TRBV5-1
J: TRBJ2-7
size: NA
DNA: TGCGCCAGCAGCATCGCCCGGGGAGGGGGCGCGATTGGTGTGTCCTACGAGCAGTACTTC
CDR3: CASSIARGGGAIGVSYEQYF

D: TRBD2
V: TRBV19
J: TRBJ2-3
size: NA
DNA: TGTGCCAGTAGAGTCGATCGTGCGGGAGGGACGCAGTATTTT
CDR3: CASRVDRAGGTQYF

D: NA
V: TRBV5-4
J: TRBJ1-1
size: NA
DNA: TGTGCCAGCAGCTTGGTTGGTCAAGGGAACACTGAAGCTTTCTTT
CDR3: CASSLVGQGNTEAFF

D: TRBD2
V: TRBV2
J: TRBJ2-3
size: NA
DNA: TGTGCCAGCACCCCGGGGTTGGCGGGGGGGCTGGCTACGCAGTATTTT
CDR3: CASTPGLAGGLATQYF

D: NA
V: TRBV29-1
J: TRBJ1-3
size: NA
DNA: TGCAGCGTTGGCCAAGGAAACACCATATATTTT
CDR3: CSVGQGNTIYF

D: NA
V: TRBV7-9
J: TRBJ1-1
size: NA
DNA: TGTGCCAGCAGCTTTAGGGTCGCCTCGGGTGAAGCTTTCTTT
CDR3: CASSFRVASGEAFF

D: TRBD1
V: TRBV5-1
J: TRBJ1-1
size: NA
DNA: TGCGCCAGCCAAACAGGGGGTGGCACTGAAGCTTTCTTT
CDR3: CASQTGGGTEAFF

D: NA
V: TRBV10-1
J: TRBJ2-5
size: NA
DNA: TGCGCCAGCACGCGACAGGTGGGCGAGACCCAGTACTTC
CDR3: CASTRQVGETQYF

D: NA
V: TRBV15
J: TRBJ2-7
size: NA
DNA: TGTGCCACCTCCGGAGGGGGATACCTCTACGAGCAGTACTTC
CDR3: CATSGGGYLYEQYF

D: NA
V: TRBV5-1
J: TRBJ2-7
size: NA
DNA: TGCGCCAGCAGCTTGATTGACACCGGGCGCTCCTACGAGCAGTACTTC
CDR3: CASSLIDTGRSYEQYF

D: TRBD1
V: TRBV7-8
J: TRBJ1-3
size: NA
DNA: TGTGCCAGCAGCTCCCAGCCGACAGGGACGAACACCATATATTTT
CDR3: CASSSQPTGTNTIYF

D: NA
V: TRBV19
J: TRBJ1-2
size: NA
DNA: TGTGCCAGTAACATGGCCGGCTATGGCTACACCTTC
CDR3: CASNMAGYGYTF

D: TRBD1
V: TRBV19
J: TRBJ1-3
size: few
DNA: TGTGCCAGTAGTGATCAGGGGGCGATATTCTCTGGAAACACCATATATTTT
CDR3: CASSDQGAIFSGNTIYF

D: NA
V: TRBV6-1
J: TRBJ2-3
size: NA
DNA: TGTGCCAGCAGTCTTCGGGACGAAGATACGCAGTATTTT
CDR3: CASSLRDEDTQYF

D: NA
V: TRBV5-4
J: TRBJ1-4
size: once
DNA: TGTGCCAGCAGCAATCGGGCGGGGAATGAAAAACTGTTTTTT
CDR3: CASSNRAGNEKLFF

D: NA
V: TRBV5-6
J: TRBJ1-1
size: NA
DNA: TGTGCCAGCAGCGTGCCAGGGTCAGTTGAAGCTTTCTTT
CDR3: CASSVPGSVEAFF

D: NA
V: TRBV7-8
J: TRBJ2-3
size: NA
DNA: TGTGCCAGCAGCTTGAGTAGAGATACGCAGTATTTT
CDR3: CASSLSRDTQYF

D: NA
V: TRBV7-3
J: TRBJ2-1
size: NA
DNA: TGTGCCAGCAGACCTAGCGTCTCCTACAATGAGCAGTTCTTC
CDR3: CASRPSVSYNEQFF

D: TRBD1
V: TRBV5-1
J: TRBJ1-4
size: few
DNA: TGCGCCAGCAGCTCTACAGGGGAACCGGATGAAAAACTGTTTTTT
CDR3: CASSSTGEPDEKLFF

D: NA
V: TRBV7-2
J: TRBJ1-1
size: NA
DNA: TGTGCCAGCAGCCCTCAACCGGGGGCAGGGAACACTGAAGCTTTCTTT
CDR3: CASSPQPGAGNTEAFF

D: NA
V: TRBV20-1
J: TRBJ2-5
size: NA
DNA: TGCAGTGCTAGAGTTGGGGGGACCCAGTACTTC
CDR3: CSARVGGTQYF

D: NA
V: TRBV14
J: TRBJ1-1
size: NA
DNA: TGTGCCAGCAGCCAGGCGATGGGCCGTTTAGGTGAAGCTTTCTTT
CDR3: CASSQAMGRLGEAFF

D: TRBD1
V: TRBV7-8
J: TRBJ2-2
size: NA
DNA: TGTGCCAGCAGCTTAAGGGACAGACTGTTCGGGGAGCTGTTTTTT
CDR3: CASSLRDRLFGELFF

D: TRBD1
V: TRBV9
J: TRBJ1-4
size: NA
DNA: TGTGCCAGCAGTTTAGAAACAGGGGATTGGGAAAAACTGTTTTTT
CDR3: CASSLETGDWEKLFF

D: NA
V: TRBV6-1
J: TRBJ1-3
size: NA
DNA: TGTGCCAGCAGAGGATACTCTGGAAACGCCATATATTTT
CDR3: CASRGYSGNAIYF

D: TRBD2
V: TRBV2
J: TRBJ2-7
size: NA
DNA: TGTGCCAGTAAGTTAGCGGGGGGTCGGTACGAGCAGTACTTC
CDR3: CASKLAGGRYEQYF

D: NA
V: TRBV18
J: TRBJ2-1
size: NA
DNA: TGTGCCAGCTCACCTGGGTATGATGAGCAGTTCTTC
CDR3: CASSPGYDEQFF

D: NA
V: TRBV29-1
J: TRBJ1-2
size: NA
DNA: TGCAGCGTCTTCCGGGACACCCACTATGGCTACACCTTC
CDR3: CSVFRDTHYGYTF

D: NA
V: TRBV9
J: TRBJ1-2
size: few
DNA: TGTGCCAGCAGCGTCCAGCAGGACAGCAACTATGGCTACACCTTC
CDR3: CASSVQQDSNYGYTF